This T cell receptor beta chain was recorded in a study of CD8 T cells in Susac syndrome. As regards this clonotype: Antigen: not known.

The CDR3 runs 16 residues. The V gene's germline CDR1 is DFQATT and CDR2 SNEGSKA (reference sequence). Losses at the gene ends were 2 bases for V and 0 bases for J; bases not matched to a gene: 8. An input of about 0.5 to 1 ug of RNA was subjected to reverse transcription using random hexamers. It was immunoSEQ multiplex PCR that amplified TCR beta CDR3 across 54 Vbeta and 13 Jbeta. Each CDR3 protein is one row after TCRdb ran MiXCR on the immunoSEQ multiplex PCR reads. Of about 190,000 distinct CDR3 sequences detected, around 95% appear once; the ten largest clones hold 0.098%. Study results and caveats: It was acknowledged in the study that the number of individuals who were included in its TCR sequencing and HLA analysis was relatively small.

Patients with Susac syndrome met the recently defined diagnostic criteria for definite or probable disease. This sequence originates from a human donor with Susac syndrome. The sample was CD4+ T cells from PBMCs. The chain is built from TRBV20-1 and TRBJ2-7; 9 nucleotides line up with TRBD1. This chain's CDR3 is CSARTGQGILSYEQYF. The CDR3 nucleotides are TGCAGTGCTAGAACAGGACAGGGGATTCTCTCCTACGAGCAGTACTTC.